This entry concerns a single T cell receptor (beta chain). The same CDR3 also results from other DNA sequences found in this sample. V was shortened by 3 bases and J by 1 base, with 12 bases between the two germline ends. The germline V gene encodes CDR1 SGHDT and CDR2 YYEEEE. The CDR3 is made up of 15 amino acids. These data are taken from a study of cytomegalovirus exposure and HLA in healthy donors. About the research overall: There were roughly 80 million unique TCRs (from HLA-typed donors) in an early data release.

13 Jbeta primers and 60 Vbeta primers were used for the PCR. Data came from immunoSEQ multiplex PCR; TCRdb stores just in-frame clones and leaves some out. The table includes around 100,000 clones, approximately 7.7% detected once. The sequence was obtained from a man aged 45-65 years in good health and CMV-seronegative. The source material was PBMCs. The chain is built from TRBV5-6 and TRBJ2-3; no definite D call. The CDR3 reads CASSSLIRGTDTQYF. The CDR3 nucleotides read TGTGCCAGCAGCTCCCTAATAAGAGGCACAGATACGCAGTATTTT.